What follows are 28 T cell receptor beta chains derived from one specimen sequenced in a study of blood T cell repertoires in COVID-19. Profiled with immunoSEQ multiplex PCR; TCRdb holds only in-frame clones, not every one. The sample yields about 200,000 clones, approximately 86% seen once. The specimen was PBMCs or T cells enriched from blood (not recorded which). These receptors all stem from a woman between 40 and 55 years old with acute COVID-19.

This chain uses TRBV7-3 with TRBJ1-2; D gene uncertain. The CDR3 totals 13 residues. From germline, CDR1 is SGHTA and CDR2 FQGTGA. V was cut by 5 bases and J by 9 bases, with 16 bases left in between. As DNA, the CDR3 is TGTGCCAGCAGCGAACTAATTGGAGGCCGCTACACCTTC. It is translated as CASSELIGGRYTF. The whole variable domain, filled in from reference TRBV7-3 and TRBJ1-2, reads GAGVSQTPSNKVTEKGKYVELRCDPISGHTALYWYRQSLGQGPEFLIYFQGTGAADDSGLPNDRFFAVRPEGSVSTLKIQRTERGDSAVYLCASSELIGGRYTFGSGTRLTVV.

This clone was seen just once. The chain uses TRBV27 and TRBJ2-1, with 8 nucleotides matching TRBD1. The CDR3 length is 12 residues. The V segment lost 3 bases and the J segment 12 bases; nucleotides outside the gene matches: 4. From germline, CDR1 is MNHEY and CDR2 SMNVEV (reference sequence). In nucleotides, the CDR3 is TGTGCCAGCAGTTTCCCCGGGACAGGGCAGTTCTTC. It encodes CASSFPGTGQFF.

The chain carries TRBV19 and TRBJ1-5, with D tentatively TRBD1 (5 bases). The germline V gene has CDR1 LNHDA and CDR2 SQIVND (reference sequence). This CDR3 is built from 14 residues. Trimming shortened V by 3 bases and J by 4 bases, and 10 bases separated the two germline ends. This CDR3 reads CASSMVSGNQPQHF. DNA for the CDR3: TGTGCCAGTAGTATGGTGTCAGGGAATCAGCCCCAGCATTTT.

This clone was seen only a few times. V usage is TRBV12-3 or TRBV12-4 and J usage is TRBJ1-2; no definite D call. CDR3 size: 13 residues. The V end was cut by 6 bases, the J end by 8 bases, with 16 bases between. CDR3 bases: TGTGCCAGCAGACTACTAATGACGGAGGGCTACACCTTC. Amino acids: CASRLLMTEGYTF.

This chain uses TRBV6-4 with TRBJ1-2; possible D gene TRBD1, 5 bases. Germline V lookup: CDR1 MRHNA, CDR2 SNTAGT. The V and J ends lost 0 bases and 6 bases respectively, with 11 bases between them. The CDR3 is 14 amino acids. The CDR3 loop reads CASSDSLGVDGYTF. In DNA form, the CDR3 reads TGTGCCAGCAGTGACTCGTTAGGGGTGGATGGCTACACCTTC.

With regard to this clone: With a much larger clone just one base away, this may be a read error. V gene TRBV6-5 combines with J gene TRBJ1-1; D ambiguous. Germline CDR1 is MNHEY and CDR2 is SVGAGI. The CDR3 runs 14 residues. Between the trimmed V and J ends, which lost 5 bases and 5 bases, there was a span of 15 bases. The CDR3 DNA sequence: TGTGCCAGCAGTAATCAGGTGGTAAGAACTGAAGCTTTCTTT. It translates to CASSNQVVRTEAFF.

The chain is built from TRBV5-3 and TRBJ2-1; 8 bases map to TRBD2. TRBV5-3 carries the ORF label, with uncertain function. J lost 0 bases, V lost 0 bases, and 5 bases had no gene match. This CDR3 is 17 amino acids long. In nucleotides, the CDR3 is TGTGCCAGAAGCTTGGACTCCAGCGGGAGCTCCTACAATGAGCAGTTCTTC. Protein sequence: CARSLDSSGSSYNEQFF.

The CDR3 coding sequence is TGTGCCAGCTCACCCCGGAGGATGACGGAGTCACCCCTCCACTTT. This encodes CASSPRRMTESPLHF. The gene calls are TRBV18 and TRBJ1-6, with D hard to call. In germline, CDR1 is KGHSH, CDR2 LQKENI. V dropped 3 bases and J dropped 10 bases, with 16 bases sitting between them. This CDR3 is built from 15 residues.

The V and J genes are TRBV18 and TRBJ2-1; the match to TRBD2 covers 11 bases. The CDR3 has 17 amino acids. Germline assignment: CDR1 KGHSH and CDR2 LQKENI. V shed 0 bases, J shed 2 bases, and the junction held 3 bases outside the gene matches. CDR3 sequence: CASSPPASGRTYNEQFF. CDR3 sequence (DNA): TGTGCCAGCTCACCACCGGCTAGCGGGAGGACCTACAATGAGCAGTTCTTC.

This sequence joins TRBV7-9 and TRBJ2-3; D is unclear. The germline V and J ends were trimmed by 0 bases and 2 bases, with 12 bases remaining between them. The CDR3 runs 16 residues. Germline assignment: CDR1 SEHNR and CDR2 FQNEAQ (reference sequence). CDR3 sequence reads: CASSLAAAPLTDTQYF. CDR3 nucleotide sequence: TGTGCCAGCAGCTTAGCGGCGGCCCCCCTCACAGATACGCAGTATTTT.

The table lists this clone with a count of one. The rearrangement links TRBV28 to TRBJ2-5, with TRBD1 identical over 9 bases. The CDR3 is 13 amino acids. Trimming removed 6 bases from V and 7 bases from J; junction bases left unmatched: 6. Germline V gene lookup returns CDR1 MDHEN and CDR2 SYDVKM. CDR3 bases: TGTGCCAGCAGCCGGGACAGGGATGGGACCCAGTACTTC. It encodes CASSRDRDGTQYF.

The chain recombines TRBV28 with TRBJ2-1; 11 bases are a match to TRBD2. Losses at the gene ends were 4 bases for V and 7 bases for J; bases not matched to a gene: 12. CDR3 size: 17 residues. Germline CDR1 MDHEN, CDR2 SYDVKM. In DNA, the CDR3 is TGTGCCAGCAGTTCCTATAGACTAGCGGGATTACTTAATGAGCAGTTCTTC. It translates to CASSSYRLAGLLNEQFF. Drawing the rest from reference TRBV28 and TRBJ2-1, the complete variable domain is DVKVTQSSRYLVKRTGEKVFLECVQDMDHENMFWYRQDPGLGLRLIYFSYDVKMKEKGDIPEGYSVSREKKERFSLILESASTNQTSMYLCASSSYRLAGLLNEQFFGPGTRLTVL.

The chain has TRBV5-1 and TRBJ2-1; perhaps TRBD2 as D (6 bases). This CDR3 region has 15 residues. Trimming cost V 2 bases and J 5 bases, with 14 bases left between them. Germline V gene lookup returns CDR1 SGHRS and CDR2 YFSETQ. CDR3 amino acids: CASSFAAGPDNEQFF. The CDR3 nucleotides read TGCGCCAGCAGCTTTGCTGCGGGACCCGACAATGAGCAGTTCTTC.

The CDR3 DNA sequence: TGTGCCAGCAACCGGGACAGAAATTCACCCCTCCACTTT. This encodes CASNRDRNSPLHF. The genes are TRBV4-2 and TRBJ1-6, with 7 bases aligning to TRBD1. This CDR3 contains 13 residues. Germline loops: CDR1 LGHNA, CDR2 YNFKEQ. The V and J ends lost 7 bases and 7 bases, in that order; junction bases with no gene match: 4.

This chain links TRBV19 with TRBJ1-6, with 10 nucleotides matching TRBD1. There are 14 residues in the CDR3. The junction had 12 bases not matched to a gene; V was cut back by 5 bases and J by 17 bases. The V gene's germline CDR1 is LNHDA and CDR2 SQIVND (reference sequence). The CDR3 reads CASSGGQGVFPFHF. The CDR3 region has the DNA TGTGCCAGTAGTGGAGGACAGGGGGTCTTTCCGTTCCACTTT.

V gene TRBV5-1 combines with J gene TRBJ2-7; a possible D gene is TRBD1 (6 bases). Trimming stripped 3 bases from V and 4 bases from J, with 14 bases between. The CDR3 has 14 amino acids. Germline CDR1 SGHRS, CDR2 YFSETQ. The CDR3 protein is CASSSFGDIYEQYF. The DNA of the CDR3 is TGCGCCAGCAGCTCCTTCGGGGACATATACGAGCAGTACTTC.

The CDR3: CASSITGYGYTF. In nucleotides, the CDR3 is TGTGCCAGTAGTATCACCGGCTATGGCTACACCTTC. V is TRBV19 and J is TRBJ1-2; no clear D gene. V was cut by 3 bases and J by 4 bases, with 6 bases left in between. The CDR3 length is 12 residues. Germline CDR1 and CDR2: LNHDA and SQIVND (reference sequence).

This clone has more than one count but fewer than ten. The chain recombines TRBV4-2 with TRBJ1-5, with D perhaps matching TRBD1 (5 bases). With 0 bases removed from V and 7 bases from J, the gap between germline ends came to 13 bases. This CDR3 spans 15 amino acids. In germline, CDR1 is LGHNA, CDR2 YNFKEQ. The DNA of the CDR3 is TGTGCCAGCAGCCAAGATCTGGGGGAGGTGCAGCCCCAGCATTTT. Its translation: CASSQDLGEVQPQHF.

This chain links TRBV19 with TRBJ1-3; D is ambiguous. V lost 5 bases and J 0 bases, leaving 8 bases between the germline ends. CDR1 and CDR2 from the germline V gene are LNHDA and SQIVND (reference sequence). This CDR3 contains 14 residues. CDR3 coding DNA: TGTGCCAGTAGTGACGGGAGCTCTGGAAACACCATATATTTT. The encoded protein is CASSDGSSGNTIYF.

This chain uses TRBV10-2 with TRBJ2-6; D unclear. V gave up 4 bases and J gave up 2 bases, with 3 bases separating them. This CDR3 contains 13 residues. Germline CDR1 is WSHSY and CDR2 is SAAADI. The CDR3 region has the DNA TGCGCCAGCAGTGCAGCTGGGGCCAACGTCCTGACTTTC. Translated: CASSAAGANVLTF.

The rearrangement uses TRBV19 and TRBJ1-1; D remains unclear. Per the germline V gene, CDR1 is LNHDA and CDR2 is SQIVND (reference sequence). Trimming took 8 bases from V and 0 from J, leaving 10 bases between them. This CDR3 is 13 amino acids long. CDR3 residues: CASSSRMNTEAFF. In nucleotides, the CDR3 is TGTGCCAGTTCCAGTCGAATGAACACTGAAGCTTTCTTT.

This chain joins TRBV5-8 and TRBJ1-1, with TRBD1 matching 7 bases. CDR3 length: 13 residues. Unmatched junction bases numbered 6, after V lost 5 bases and J lost 5 bases. Germline CDR1 SGHTS, CDR2 YDEGEE. DNA for the CDR3: TGTGCCAGCAGAAAACGACAGGGAACTGAAGCTTTCTTT. Residues: CASRKRQGTEAFF. Drawing the rest from reference TRBV5-8 and TRBJ1-1, the complete variable domain is EAGVTQSPTHLIKTRGQQATLRCSPISGHTSVYWYQQALGLGLQFLLWYDEGEERNRGNFPPRFSGRQFPNYSSELNVNALELEDSALYLCASRKRQGTEAFFGQGTRLTVV.

The sample holds a few counts of this clone. The V call is TRBV4-1, the J call TRBJ2-7; D is possibly TRBD2 (5 bases). CDR1 and CDR2 from the germline V gene are MGHRA and YSYEKL. The CDR3 runs 15 residues. The V and J ends lost 4 bases and 0 bases respectively, with 13 bases between them. In nucleotides, the CDR3 is TGCGCCAGCAGCCTTAGACAAGAGGGCTCCTACGAGCAGTACTTC. This translates into CASSLRQEGSYEQYF.

This chain connects TRBV15 to TRBJ2-3; TRBD2 aligns across 14 bases. Germline trimming cut 2 bases from V and 4 bases from J; bases unmatched to any gene: 11. This CDR3 spans 19 amino acids. Germline CDR1 is LNHNV and CDR2 is YYDKDF (reference sequence). The CDR3 sequence is CATSRTTPGLAGEADTQYF. As DNA, the CDR3 is TGTGCCACCAGCAGAACCACTCCGGGACTAGCGGGAGAGGCAGATACGCAGTATTTT. Full variable domain (outside the CDR3, taken from reference TRBV15 and TRBJ2-3): DAMVIQNPRYQVTQFGKPVTLSCSQTLNHNVMYWYQQKSSQAPKLLFHYYDKDFNNEADTPDNFQSRRPNTSFCFLDIRSPGLGDTAMYLCATSRTTPGLAGEADTQYFGPGTRLTVL.

This chain links TRBV24-1 with TRBJ2-3; 8 bases match TRBD2. The trim removed 5 bases at V and 2 bases at J, leaving 11 bases unmatched. Germline V gives CDR1 KGHDR, CDR2 SFDVKD. This CDR3 region has 17 residues. CDR3 in DNA: TGTGCCACCAGTGCGGGCGGGATAGCGGGATCCACAGATACGCAGTATTTT. Its protein is CATSAGGIAGSTDTQYF.

The gene calls are TRBV19 and TRBJ2-1; weak D call: TRBD1 (5 bases). The CDR3 consists of 13 residues. Germline CDR1 reads LNHDA; CDR2 reads SQIVND (reference sequence). Trimming took 3 bases from V and 10 from J, leaving 13 bases between them. The CDR3 here is CASSIWGGDEQFF. CDR3 DNA: TGTGCCAGTAGTATTTGGGGCGGAGACGAGCAGTTCTTC.

This chain links TRBV18 with TRBJ2-7, with 8 bases that match TRBD1. V dropped 2 bases and J dropped 5; count of bases not matched to a gene: 5. Germline V gene sequence: CDR1 KGHSH, CDR2 LQKENI. There are 14 residues in the CDR3. CDR3 amino acids: CASSPGQGNHEQYF. The CDR3 DNA is TGTGCCAGCTCACCAGGACAGGGCAACCACGAGCAGTACTTC.

This chain connects TRBV15 to TRBJ2-5; 7 bases are a match to TRBD2. V lost 0 bases, J lost 6 bases, and 13 bases stayed unmatched. The CDR3 sequence is 17 residues long. The germline gives CDR1 LNHNV, CDR2 YYDKDF (reference sequence). DNA for the CDR3: TGTGCCACCAGCAGAGAGGGAATAGCGGGTGATTCGAAGACCCAGTACTTC. Amino acid sequence: CATSREGIAGDSKTQYF.